This TCR beta chain was retrieved from a study of Graves' ophthalmopathy and Graves' hyperthyroidism. Background on the study: Samples of peripheral blood were obtained at initial diagnosis, prior to treatment of any kind.

This clonotype has at least ten counts. CAS ≥3, NOSPECS ≥4, moderate-to-severe activity and duration under 3 months marked donors with ophthalmopathy. Someone took the PBMCs out of 10 ml of fresh peripheral blood. Scientists amplified the TCR beta CDR3 regions from RNA transcripts. The library came from an HTBI-primed first-round RT-PCR and a second-round multiplex PCR. One entry per CDR3 protein, called by TCRdb with MiXCR from the multiplex PCR reads. This sample has 200,000 to 250,000 distinct CDR3 sequences, with about 22% found just once. The V end was cut by 2 bases, the J end by 3 bases, with 10 bases between. The CDR3 extends over 14 amino acids.

Sequencing was done on a sample of peripheral blood. The receptor comes from a woman between 45 and 65 years old with Graves' ophthalmopathy. The chain has TRBV12-3 or TRBV12-4 and TRBJ1-1, with D perhaps matching TRBD1 (5 bases). The CDR3 spells CASSLPGRDTEAFF. CDR3 nucleotide sequence: TGTGCCAGCAGTTTACCAGGGCGAGACACTGAAGCTTTCTTT.